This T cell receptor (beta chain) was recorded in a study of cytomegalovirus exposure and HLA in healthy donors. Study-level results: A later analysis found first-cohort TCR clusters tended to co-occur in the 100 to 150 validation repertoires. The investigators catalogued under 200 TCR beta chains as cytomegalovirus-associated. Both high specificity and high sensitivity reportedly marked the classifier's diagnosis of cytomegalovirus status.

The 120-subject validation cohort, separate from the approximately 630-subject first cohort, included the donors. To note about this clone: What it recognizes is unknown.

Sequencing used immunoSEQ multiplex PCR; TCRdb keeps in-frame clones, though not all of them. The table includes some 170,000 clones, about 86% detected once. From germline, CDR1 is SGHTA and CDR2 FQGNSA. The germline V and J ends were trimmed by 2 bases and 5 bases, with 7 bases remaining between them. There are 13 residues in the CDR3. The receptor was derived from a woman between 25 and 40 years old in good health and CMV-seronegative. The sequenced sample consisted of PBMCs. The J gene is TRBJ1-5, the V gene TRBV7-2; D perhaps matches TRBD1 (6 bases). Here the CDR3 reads CASSLRQDQPQHF. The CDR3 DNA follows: TGTGCCAGCAGCTTACGACAGGATCAGCCCCAGCATTTT. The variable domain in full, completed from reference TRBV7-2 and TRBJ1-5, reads GAGVSQSPSNKVTEKGKDVELRCDPISGHTALYWYRQSLGQGLEFLIYFQGNSAPDKSGLPSDRFSAERTGGSVSTLTIQRTQQEDSAVYLCASSLRQDQPQHFGDGTRLSIL.